What follows are 6 T cell receptor beta chains derived from one specimen sequenced in a study of cytomegalovirus exposure and HLA in healthy donors. PCR involved 60 Vbeta and 13 Jbeta primers. Measured with immunoSEQ multiplex PCR; TCRdb has only the in-frame clones, and not every one. The table has roughly 120,000 clones, roughly four fifths seen once. Sequenced material: PBMCs. The receptors were sampled from a woman in her sixties or seventies in good health and CMV-seropositive.

The J gene is TRBJ1-1, the V gene TRBV19, with D possibly matching TRBD1 (5 bases). The V gene's germline CDR1 is LNHDA and CDR2 SQIVND (reference sequence). The V gene lost 10 bases and the J gene lost 8 bases, with 20 bases spanning the gap. The CDR3 runs to 13 residues. The CDR3: CATAKAGSAEAFF. The CDR3 coding sequence is TGTGCCACCGCGAAGGCAGGGTCTGCCGAAGCTTTCTTT.

The V and J genes are TRBV5-5 and TRBJ2-7; no reliable D call. Trimming cost V 3 bases and J 2 bases, with 9 bases left between them. The CDR3 consists of 13 residues. The germline V gene encodes CDR1 SGHKS and CDR2 YYEKEE (reference sequence). CDR3: CASSYADTYEQYF. The DNA of the CDR3 is TGTGCCAGCAGCTACGCCGACACCTACGAGCAGTACTTC.

This clone has just one count. The rearrangement joins TRBV14 to TRBJ1-3, with D uncertain. The V end lost 4 bases, the J end lost 4 bases, and 11 bases lay between the germline ends. In germline, CDR1 is SGHDN, CDR2 FVKESK. The CDR3 is made up of 14 amino acids. CDR3 bases: TGTGCCAGCAGCCTCGGTCAACAGGGAAACACCATATATTTT. Translation: CASSLGQQGNTIYF.

About this clone itself: Other DNA sequences in this specimen translate into the identical CDR3. The rearrangement links TRBV7-8 to TRBJ1-4; D possibly corresponds to TRBD1 (6 bases). The CDR3 consists of 17 residues. Per the germline V gene, CDR1 is SGHVS and CDR2 is FQNEAQ. V was clipped by 5 bases and J by 0 bases, with 16 bases between them. CDR3 in amino acids: CASSDRQEIATNEKLFF. In DNA form, the CDR3 reads TGTGCCAGCAGCGACCGACAGGAGATTGCAACTAATGAAAAACTGTTTTTT.

Comments on this clone: A read error may account for a junction end that differs from germline. The chain has TRBV7-2 and TRBJ1-5; 7 bases map to TRBD1. Germline lookup yields CDR1 SGHTA and CDR2 FQGNSA. The CDR3 contains 15 residues. CDR3 amino acids: CASSLESGGYQPQHF. The CDR3 DNA sequence: TGTGCCAGCAGCTTAGAGTCAGGGGGTTATCAACCCCAGCATTTT.

The chain has TRBV7-3 and TRBJ2-1; a weak D match, TRBD2 (5 bases). CDR3 length: 17 amino acids. Germline V CDR1 and CDR2: SGHTA, FQGTGA. V lost 6 bases, J lost 5 bases, and 23 bases lay in between. The CDR3 nucleotides read TGTGCCAGCAGTTCACGGGGAGCCTCATTGCAAAACAATGAGCAGTTCTTC. This encodes CASSSRGASLQNNEQFF.